This T cell receptor (beta chain) was documented in a study of cytomegalovirus exposure and HLA in healthy donors. The CDR3 sequence is 14 residues long. The V gene's germline CDR1 is SGHRS and CDR2 YFSETQ. V was pared by 5 bases and J by 0 bases, with 3 bases of the junction left unmatched. Concerning this clone itself: The same CDR3 is also encoded by other DNA sequences in this sample.

The primer mix had 60 Vbeta and 13 Jbeta primers. The table came from immunoSEQ multiplex PCR; TCRdb's copy has only in-frame clones and leaves some out. The listing records more than 90,000 clones. The source of this sequence is a man in his forties in good health and CMV-seropositive. Sequenced: PBMCs. V and J are TRBV5-1 and TRBJ2-3, with 7 bases lining up with TRBD1. The CDR3: CASRTGQSTDTQYF. CDR3 nucleotides: TGCGCCAGCAGAACGGGACAGAGCACAGATACGCAGTATTTT.